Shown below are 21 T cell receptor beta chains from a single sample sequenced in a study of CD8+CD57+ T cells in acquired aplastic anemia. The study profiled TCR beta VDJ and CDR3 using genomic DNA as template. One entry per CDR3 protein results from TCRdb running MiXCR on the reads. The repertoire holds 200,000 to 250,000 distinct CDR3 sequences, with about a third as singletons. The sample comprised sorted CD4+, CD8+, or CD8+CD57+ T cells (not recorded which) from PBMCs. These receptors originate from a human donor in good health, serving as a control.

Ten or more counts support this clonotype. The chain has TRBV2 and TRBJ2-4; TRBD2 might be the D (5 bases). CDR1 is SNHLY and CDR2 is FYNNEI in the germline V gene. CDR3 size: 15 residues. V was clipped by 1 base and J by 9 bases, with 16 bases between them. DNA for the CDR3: TGTGCCAGCAGTGAAGACGGGGTCCCCCGAACCATTCAGTACTTC. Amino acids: CASSEDGVPRTIQYF.

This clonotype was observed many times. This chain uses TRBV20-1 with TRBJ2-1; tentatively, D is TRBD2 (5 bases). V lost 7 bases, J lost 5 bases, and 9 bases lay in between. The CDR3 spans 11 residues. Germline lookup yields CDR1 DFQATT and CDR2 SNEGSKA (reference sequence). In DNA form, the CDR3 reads TGCAGTGGCAGCGGAAACAATGAGCAGTTCTTC. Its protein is CSGSGNNEQFF.

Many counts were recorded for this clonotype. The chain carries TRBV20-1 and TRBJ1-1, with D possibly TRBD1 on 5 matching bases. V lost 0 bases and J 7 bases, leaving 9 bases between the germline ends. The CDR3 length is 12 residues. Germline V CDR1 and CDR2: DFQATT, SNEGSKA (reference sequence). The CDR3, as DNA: TGCAGTGCTAGAGATTCAGGGATTGAAGCTTTCTTT. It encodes CSARDSGIEAFF.

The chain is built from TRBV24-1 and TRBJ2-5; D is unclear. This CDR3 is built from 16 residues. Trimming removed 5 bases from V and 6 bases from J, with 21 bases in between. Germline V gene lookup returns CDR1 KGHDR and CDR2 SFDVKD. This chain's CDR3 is CATSGNDFDRDKTQYF. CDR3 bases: TGTGCCACCAGTGGCAATGACTTCGACCGTGACAAGACCCAGTACTTC.

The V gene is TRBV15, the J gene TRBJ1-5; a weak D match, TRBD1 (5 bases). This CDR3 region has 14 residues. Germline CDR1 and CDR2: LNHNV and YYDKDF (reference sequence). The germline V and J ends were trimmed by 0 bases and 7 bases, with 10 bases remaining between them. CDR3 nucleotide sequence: TGTGCCACCAGCAGAGATATGGGGGTGCAGCCCCAGCATTTT. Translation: CATSRDMGVQPQHF. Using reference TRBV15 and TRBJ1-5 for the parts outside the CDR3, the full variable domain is DAMVIQNPRYQVTQFGKPVTLSCSQTLNHNVMYWYQQKSSQAPKLLFHYYDKDFNNEADTPDNFQSRRPNTSFCFLDIRSPGLGDTAMYLCATSRDMGVQPQHFGDGTRLSIL.

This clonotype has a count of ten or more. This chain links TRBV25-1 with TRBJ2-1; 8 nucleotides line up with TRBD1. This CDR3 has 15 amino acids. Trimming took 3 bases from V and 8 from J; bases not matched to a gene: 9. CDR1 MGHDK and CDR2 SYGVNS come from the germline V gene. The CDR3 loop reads CASSEPRQGIDEQFF. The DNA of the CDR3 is TGTGCCAGCAGTGAGCCGAGACAGGGGATCGATGAGCAGTTCTTC.

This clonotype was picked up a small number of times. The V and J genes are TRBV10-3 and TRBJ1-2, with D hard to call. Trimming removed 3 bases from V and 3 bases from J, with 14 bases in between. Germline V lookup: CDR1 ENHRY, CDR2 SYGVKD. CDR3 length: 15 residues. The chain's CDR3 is CAISEEQPVYYGYTF. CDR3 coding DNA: TGTGCCATCAGTGAAGAACAGCCCGTTTACTATGGCTACACCTTC.

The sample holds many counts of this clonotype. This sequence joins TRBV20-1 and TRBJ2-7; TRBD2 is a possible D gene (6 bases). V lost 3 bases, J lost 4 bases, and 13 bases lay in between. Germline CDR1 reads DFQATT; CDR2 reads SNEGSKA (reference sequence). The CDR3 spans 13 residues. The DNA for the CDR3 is TGCAGTGCTAGGGAGGGCGGGCGGTACGAGCAGTACTTC. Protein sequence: CSAREGGRYEQYF.

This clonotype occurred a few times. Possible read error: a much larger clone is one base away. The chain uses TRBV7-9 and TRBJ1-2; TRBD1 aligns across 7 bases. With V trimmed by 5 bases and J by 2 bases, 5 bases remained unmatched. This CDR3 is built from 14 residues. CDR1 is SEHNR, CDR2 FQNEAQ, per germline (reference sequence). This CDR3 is CASSHRDSNYGYTF. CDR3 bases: TGTGCCAGCAGCCATAGGGACAGCAACTATGGCTACACCTTC. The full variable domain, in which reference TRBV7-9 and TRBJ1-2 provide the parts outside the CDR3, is DTGVSQNPRHKITKRGQNVTFRCDPISEHNRLYWYRQTLGQGPEFLTYFQNEAQLEKSRLLSDRFSAERPKGSFSTLEIQRTEQGDSAMYLCASSHRDSNYGYTFGSGTRLTVV.

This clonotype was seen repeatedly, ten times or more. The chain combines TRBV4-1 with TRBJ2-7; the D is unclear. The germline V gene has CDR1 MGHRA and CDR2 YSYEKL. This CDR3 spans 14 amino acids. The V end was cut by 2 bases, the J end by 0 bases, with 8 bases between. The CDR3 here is CASSQPGSSYEQYF. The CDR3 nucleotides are TGCGCCAGCAGCCAACCTGGAAGCTCCTACGAGCAGTACTTC.

CDR3 protein: CATSYSRGSYNEQFF. In DNA form, the CDR3 reads TGTGCCACCAGCTACTCTAGGGGATCCTACAATGAGCAGTTCTTC. The chain employs TRBV15 and TRBJ2-1, with D possibly TRBD1 on 5 matching bases. The length of the CDR3 is 15 residues. Germline V lookup: CDR1 LNHNV, CDR2 YYDKDF (reference sequence). Trimming stripped 5 bases from V and 1 base from J, with 12 bases between.

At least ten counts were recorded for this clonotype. Here the CDR3 reads CASSLDQGARYGYTF. CDR3 bases: TGTGCCAGCAGCTTAGACCAGGGGGCTCGATATGGCTACACCTTC. The rearrangement joins TRBV7-2 to TRBJ1-2; 8 bases map to TRBD1. Germline-derived CDR1 and CDR2 are SGHTA and FQGNSA. This CDR3 region has 15 residues. Trimming removed 1 base from V and 5 bases from J; junction bases left unmatched: 6.

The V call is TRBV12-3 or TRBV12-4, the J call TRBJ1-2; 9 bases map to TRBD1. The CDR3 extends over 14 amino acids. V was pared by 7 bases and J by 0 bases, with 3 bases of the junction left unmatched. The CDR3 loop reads CASKRQGANYGYTF. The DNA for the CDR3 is TGTGCCAGCAAAAGACAGGGGGCTAACTATGGCTACACCTTC.

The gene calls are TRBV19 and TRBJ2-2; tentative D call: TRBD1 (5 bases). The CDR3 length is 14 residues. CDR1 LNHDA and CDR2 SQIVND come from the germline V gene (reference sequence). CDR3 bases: TGTGCTGGGAAATCTGGGGCCAACACCGGGGAGCTGTTTTTT. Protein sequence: CAGKSGANTGELFF. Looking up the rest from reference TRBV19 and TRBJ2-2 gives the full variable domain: DGGITQSPKYLFRKEGQNVTLSCEQNLNHDAMYWYRQDPGQGLRLIYYSQIVNDFQKGDIAEGYSVSREKKESFPLTVTSAQKNPTAFYLCAGKSGANTGELFFGEGSRLTVL.

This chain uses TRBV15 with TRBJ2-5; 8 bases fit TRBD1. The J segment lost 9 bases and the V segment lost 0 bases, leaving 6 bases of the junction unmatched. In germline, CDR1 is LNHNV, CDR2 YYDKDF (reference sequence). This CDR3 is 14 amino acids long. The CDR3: CATSREQGGTAQYF. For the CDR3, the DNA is TGTGCCACCAGCAGAGAACAGGGGGGTACGGCCCAGTACTTC.

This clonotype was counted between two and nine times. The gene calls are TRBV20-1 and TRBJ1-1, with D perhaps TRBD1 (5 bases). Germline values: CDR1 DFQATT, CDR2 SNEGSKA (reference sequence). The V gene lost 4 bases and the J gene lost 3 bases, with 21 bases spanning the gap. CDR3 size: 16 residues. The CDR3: CSAIRCGGGRDTEAFF. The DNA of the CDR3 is TGCAGTGCTATTCGTTGTGGGGGAGGGCGGGACACTGAAGCTTTCTTT.

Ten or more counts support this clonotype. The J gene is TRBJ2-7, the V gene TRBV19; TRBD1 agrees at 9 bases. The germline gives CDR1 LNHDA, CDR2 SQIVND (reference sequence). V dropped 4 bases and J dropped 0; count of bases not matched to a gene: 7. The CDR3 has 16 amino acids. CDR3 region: CASSTGQGSISYEQYF. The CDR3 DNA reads TGTGCCAGTAGTACGGGACAGGGCTCCATCTCCTACGAGCAGTACTTC.

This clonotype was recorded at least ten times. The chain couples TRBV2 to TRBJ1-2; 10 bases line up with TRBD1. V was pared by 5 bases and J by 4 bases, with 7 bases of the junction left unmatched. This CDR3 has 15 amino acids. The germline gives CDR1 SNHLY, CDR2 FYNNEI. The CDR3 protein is CASSYGTGARYGYTF. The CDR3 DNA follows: TGTGCCAGCAGTTATGGGACAGGGGCGCGCTATGGCTACACCTTC.

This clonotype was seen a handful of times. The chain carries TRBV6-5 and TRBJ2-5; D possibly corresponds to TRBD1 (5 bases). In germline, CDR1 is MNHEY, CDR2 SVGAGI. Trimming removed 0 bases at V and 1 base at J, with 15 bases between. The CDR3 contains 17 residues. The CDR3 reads CASSYSYGARTQETQYF. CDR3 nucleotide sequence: TGTGCCAGCAGTTACTCGTATGGGGCCAGGACCCAAGAGACCCAGTACTTC.

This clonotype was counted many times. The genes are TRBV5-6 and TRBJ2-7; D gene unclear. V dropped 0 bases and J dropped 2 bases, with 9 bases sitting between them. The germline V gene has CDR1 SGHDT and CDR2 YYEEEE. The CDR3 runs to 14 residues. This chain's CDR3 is CASSLAASTYEQYF. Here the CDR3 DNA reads TGTGCCAGCAGCTTGGCGGCCAGTACCTACGAGCAGTACTTC.

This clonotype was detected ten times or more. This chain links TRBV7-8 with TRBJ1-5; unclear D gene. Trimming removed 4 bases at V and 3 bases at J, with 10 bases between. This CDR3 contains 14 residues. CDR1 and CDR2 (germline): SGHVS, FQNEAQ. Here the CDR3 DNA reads TGTGCCAGCAGCTCCCGACGGATCAATCAGCCCCAGCATTTT. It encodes CASSSRRINQPQHF. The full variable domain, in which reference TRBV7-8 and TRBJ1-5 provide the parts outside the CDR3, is GAGVSQSPRYKVAKRGQDVALRCDPISGHVSLFWYQQALGQGPEFLTYFQNEAQLDKSGLPSDRFFAERPEGSVSTLKIQRTQQEDSAVYLCASSSRRINQPQHFGDGTRLSIL.